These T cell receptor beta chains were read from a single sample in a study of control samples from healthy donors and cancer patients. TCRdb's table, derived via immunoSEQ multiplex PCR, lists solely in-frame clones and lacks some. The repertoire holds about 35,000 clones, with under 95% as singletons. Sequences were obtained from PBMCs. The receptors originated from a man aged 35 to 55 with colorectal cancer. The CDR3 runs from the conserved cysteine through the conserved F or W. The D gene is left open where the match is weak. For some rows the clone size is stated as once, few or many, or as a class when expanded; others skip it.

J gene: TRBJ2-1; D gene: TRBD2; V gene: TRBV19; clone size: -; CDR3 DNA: TGTGCCAGTAGTATAACCCCGGTGGTAGCGGGGAGCTCCTACAATGAGCAGTTCTTC; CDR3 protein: CASSITPVVAGSSYNEQFF
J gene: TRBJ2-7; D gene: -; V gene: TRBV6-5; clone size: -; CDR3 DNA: TGTGCCAGCAGTCGCCCGGGACTTCCCCTCGAGCAGTACTTC; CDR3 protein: CASSRPGLPLEQYF
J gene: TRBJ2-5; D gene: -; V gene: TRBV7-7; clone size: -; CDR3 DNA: TGTGCCAGCAGCTTAGTGCCGGGCGAATTCGAGACCCAGTACTTC; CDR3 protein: CASSLVPGEFETQYF
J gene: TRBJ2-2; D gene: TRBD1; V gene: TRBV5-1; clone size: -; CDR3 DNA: TGCGCCAGCAGCTCGGACAGGCCCCGCGGGGAGCTGTTTTTT; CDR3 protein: CASSSDRPRGELFF
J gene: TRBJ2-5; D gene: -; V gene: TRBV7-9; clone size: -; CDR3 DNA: TGTGCCAGCAGCCCGAGGTCCGGGGTACGGGAGACCCAGTACTTC; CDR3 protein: CASSPRSGVRETQYF
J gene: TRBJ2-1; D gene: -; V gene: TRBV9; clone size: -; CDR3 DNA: TGTGCCAGCAGCCCAGGCGGGGCGGGGAGATCCTACAATGAGCAGTTCTTC; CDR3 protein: CASSPGGAGRSYNEQFF
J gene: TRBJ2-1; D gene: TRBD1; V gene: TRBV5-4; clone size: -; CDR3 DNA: TGTGCCAGCAGTCAGGGGGTGCGAGTATACTACAATGAGCAGTTCTTC; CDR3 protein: CASSQGVRVYYNEQFF
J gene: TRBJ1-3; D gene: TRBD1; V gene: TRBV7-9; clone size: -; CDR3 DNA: TGTGCCAGCAGCACGCTGGTCACGGACAGGGACGTTGACACCATATATTTT; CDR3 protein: CASSTLVTDRDVDTIYF
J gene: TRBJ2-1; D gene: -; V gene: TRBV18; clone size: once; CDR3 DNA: TGTGCCAGCTCACCGACCGTTCGCAATGAGCAGTTCTTC; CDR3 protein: CASSPTVRNEQFF
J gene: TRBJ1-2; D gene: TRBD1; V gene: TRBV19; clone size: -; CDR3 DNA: TGTGCCAGTAGTATCGGGACAGATGGCTACACCTTC; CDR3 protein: CASSIGTDGYTF
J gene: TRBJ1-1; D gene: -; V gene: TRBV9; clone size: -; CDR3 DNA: TGTGCCAGCAGCGTAGTACTGCGGGACACTGAAGCTTTCTTT; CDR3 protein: CASSVVLRDTEAFF
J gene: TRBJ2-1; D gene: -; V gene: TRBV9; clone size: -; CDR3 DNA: TGTGCCAGCAGCGTAGTGGGGGCAGGGGGGAATGAGCAGTTCTTC; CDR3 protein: CASSVVGAGGNEQFF
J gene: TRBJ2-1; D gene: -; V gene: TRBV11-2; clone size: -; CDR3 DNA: TGTGCCAGCAGCTTTAACCGGGACAACAATGAGCAGTTCTTC; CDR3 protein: CASSFNRDNNEQFF
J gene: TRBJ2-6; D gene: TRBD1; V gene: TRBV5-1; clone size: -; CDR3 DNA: TGCGCCAGCACCCCGGGACAGACCTCTGGGGCCAACGTCCTGACTTTC; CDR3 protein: CASTPGQTSGANVLTF
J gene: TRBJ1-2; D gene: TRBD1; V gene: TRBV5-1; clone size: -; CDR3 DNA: TGCGCCAGCAGCGAACGACTCGGACAGGGGGGTGGCTACACCTTC; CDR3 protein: CASSERLGQGGGYTF
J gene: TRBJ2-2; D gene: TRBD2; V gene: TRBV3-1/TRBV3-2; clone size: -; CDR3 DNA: TGTGCCAGCAGCCAAGATCTCGCTAGCGGGTTTCCGAACACCGGGGAGCTGTTTTTT; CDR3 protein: CASSQDLASGFPNTGELFF
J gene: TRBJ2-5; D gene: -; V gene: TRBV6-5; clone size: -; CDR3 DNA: TGTGCCAGCAGTTCGGGCGGACAGGGAGGGGGGGCGACCCAGTACTTC; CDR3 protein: CASSSGGQGGGATQYF